These 30 T cell receptor beta chains were sequenced from one sample in a study of OX40 agonist ivuxolimab in advanced cancers. Profiled with immunoSEQ multiplex PCR; TCRdb holds only in-frame clones, not every one. The table lists almost 20,000 clones, about 80% of them singletons, with less than 25% in the top ten. Specimen: CD4+ or CD8+ T cells sorted from blood, collected in a trial of the OX40 agonist ivuxolimab. The receptor set was obtained from an adult with an advanced solid tumor such as melanoma, head and neck, liver or kidney cancer.

This chain connects TRBV10-3 to TRBJ2-5, with 8 positions matching TRBD1. The CDR3 runs 14 residues. Germline V gene data show CDR1 as ENHRY and CDR2 as SYGVKD. V shed 5 bases, J shed 2 bases, and the junction held 4 bases outside the gene matches. The CDR3, as DNA: TGTGCCATCAGTCAGACAGGGGAGCAAGAGACCCAGTACTTC. This translates into CAISQTGEQETQYF.

In its sample, this clone was seen once. The CDR3 region is CASSLPGSYNEQFF. CDR3 bases: TGTGCCAGCAGTTTACCGGGTTCCTACAATGAGCAGTTCTTC. The rearrangement joins TRBV28 to TRBJ2-1; D gene uncertain. Germline V gives CDR1 MDHEN, CDR2 SYDVKM. The CDR3 length is 14 residues. Between the trimmed V and J ends, which lost 2 bases and 1 base, there was a span of 6 bases.

About this clone itself: Just one base apart from a much larger clone, this may be a read error. Additional DNA sequences in this sample encode the identical CDR3. V gene TRBV14 combines with J gene TRBJ2-3, with unresolved D. The V gene lost 5 bases and the J gene lost 1 base, with 7 bases spanning the gap. The CDR3 is 13 residues long. Germline loops: CDR1 SGHDN, CDR2 FVKESK. The CDR3 region has the DNA TGTGCCAGCAGCTATCTCGGCACAGATACGCAGTATTTT. Encoded protein: CASSYLGTDTQYF.

The CDR3, as DNA: TGTGCCAGCAGCCAAGTAGCGGGAGGGCCCACAGATACGCAGTATTTT. It specifies CASSQVAGGPTDTQYF. The J gene is TRBJ2-3, the V gene TRBV4-2; 11 bases agree with TRBD2. Germline trimming cut 1 base from V and 2 bases from J; bases unmatched to any gene: 2. Germline values: CDR1 LGHNA, CDR2 YNFKEQ. The CDR3 spans 16 residues.

The J gene is TRBJ1-2, the V gene TRBV19; no firm D call. V lost 2 bases to trimming and J lost 6 bases, with 13 bases between them. CDR1 is LNHDA, CDR2 SQIVND, per germline (reference sequence). There are 14 residues in the CDR3. The CDR3 region is CASSIRSLGNGYTF. CDR3 nucleotide sequence: TGTGCCAGTAGTATAAGGTCCTTGGGGAATGGCTACACCTTC.

V usage is TRBV7-9 and J usage is TRBJ1-1; D may be TRBD1 (6 bases). The CDR3 loop spans 16 amino acids. Trimming left V 5 bases short and J 4 bases short, with 20 bases between. Germline V CDR1 and CDR2: SEHNR, FQNEAQ (reference sequence). The CDR3 here is CASSPHAGAGATEAFF. The CDR3 region has the DNA TGTGCCAGCAGCCCCCATGCGGGCGCGGGGGCCACTGAAGCTTTCTTT.

This rearrangement joins TRBV29-1 to TRBJ1-2, with a weak D call TRBD1 (5 bases). Trimming left V 0 bases short and J 2 bases short, with 13 bases between. CDR3 length: 15 residues. CDR1 and CDR2 from the germline V gene are SQVTM and ANQGSEA. The chain's CDR3 is CSVEDAGGSNYGYTF. CDR3 DNA: TGCAGCGTTGAAGATGCGGGGGGGTCGAACTATGGCTACACCTTC.

V gene TRBV6-5 combines with J gene TRBJ2-1, with D perhaps TRBD1 (6 bases). V lost 0 bases and J lost 7, with 13 bases in between. Germline CDR1 and CDR2: MNHEY and SVGAGI. The CDR3 consists of 15 residues. As DNA, the CDR3 is TGTGCCAGCAGTTACTCGAAAGGACAGTTAAATGAGCAGTTCTTC. Amino acid sequence: CASSYSKGQLNEQFF.

This chain connects TRBV18 to TRBJ1-1; D is perhaps TRBD1 (6 bases). Germline-derived CDR1 and CDR2 are KGHSH and LQKENI. This CDR3 has 16 residues. The V end lost 0 bases, the J end lost 2 bases, and 13 bases lay between the germline ends. The CDR3, as DNA: TGTGCCAGCTCACCACCTTCAGGGGCTCCAAACACTGAAGCTTTCTTT. Protein: CASSPPSGAPNTEAFF.

The genes are TRBV14 and TRBJ2-1; no clear D. The germline CDR1 and CDR2 sequences are SGHDN and FVKESK. V was pared by 0 bases and J by 4 bases, with 19 bases between. The CDR3 consists of 18 residues. The CDR3 loop is CASSQERDQFPLYNEQFF. DNA of the CDR3: TGTGCCAGCAGCCAAGAACGCGACCAATTCCCTCTTTACAATGAGCAGTTCTTC.

V is TRBV13 and J is TRBJ1-1; D is uncertain. V was shortened by 2 bases and J by 8 bases, with 9 bases between the two germline ends. This CDR3 region has 12 residues. Germline values: CDR1 PRHDT, CDR2 FYEKMQ (reference sequence). CDR3: CASSLRGREAFF. In DNA form, the CDR3 reads TGTGCCAGCAGCTTAAGAGGGAGGGAAGCTTTCTTT.

The J gene is TRBJ1-1, the V gene TRBV14, with TRBD1 as a possible D gene (6 bases). V was trimmed by 4 bases and J by 0 bases, leaving 9 bases between them. Germline V gene lookup returns CDR1 SGHDN and CDR2 FVKESK. The CDR3 extends over 14 amino acids. This CDR3 reads CASSLGGVNTEAFF. The CDR3 DNA is TGTGCCAGCAGCCTAGGGGGTGTGAACACTGAAGCTTTCTTT.

This clone was observed once. The chain couples TRBV7-6 to TRBJ2-7, with D perhaps TRBD1 (6 bases). Deletions cut 5 bases from V and 3 bases from J, with 17 bases between. Germline values: CDR1 SGHVS, CDR2 FNYEAQ. This CDR3 spans 15 amino acids. CDR3 region: CASSHTGNAVYEQYF. The CDR3 DNA reads TGTGCCAGCAGCCACACAGGGAATGCGGTCTACGAGCAGTACTTC.

The chain joins TRBV4-1 to TRBJ2-7, with a possible D match to TRBD1 (6 bases). This CDR3 is 15 amino acids long. V lost 0 bases and J 2 bases, leaving 11 bases between the germline ends. Germline V gene lookup returns CDR1 MGHRA and CDR2 YSYEKL. The CDR3 reads CASSQENHRAYEQYF. The CDR3 DNA sequence: TGCGCCAGCAGCCAAGAAAACCACAGGGCCTACGAGCAGTACTTC.

The rearrangement links TRBV4-1 to TRBJ2-7; TRBD2 matches 10 bases. J was trimmed by 2 bases and V by 0 bases; bases with no gene match: 10. CDR3 length: 18 amino acids. Germline CDR1 and CDR2: MGHRA and YSYEKL. The CDR3 DNA is TGCGCCAGCAGCCAAGAAATGCTAGCGGGAGAGTTGGCCTACGAGCAGTACTTC. It yields the protein CASSQEMLAGELAYEQYF.

The rearrangement joins TRBV18 to TRBJ2-2, with TRBD1 matching over 8 bases. The CDR3 extends over 20 amino acids. From germline, CDR1 is KGHSH and CDR2 LQKENI. Trimming took 0 bases from V and 0 from J; bases not matched to a gene: 12. CDR3 nucleotides: TGTGCCAGCTCACCACCGTCTTTCCCAGGGGGCAATACGAACACCGGGGAGCTGTTTTTT. Protein product: CASSPPSFPGGNTNTGELFF.

The V and J genes are TRBV6-1 and TRBJ1-1; no firm D call. The V end was cut by 2 bases, the J end by 1 base, with 23 bases between. Germline V lookup: CDR1 MNHNS, CDR2 SASEGT. CDR3 length: 19 amino acids. CDR3 sequence: CASSEPGWAGGISNTEAFF. In DNA form, the CDR3 reads TGTGCCAGCAGTGAACCGGGTTGGGCAGGCGGCATCTCGAACACTGAAGCTTTCTTT.

V and J are TRBV15 and TRBJ2-3, with D unresolved. Germline CDR1 is LNHNV and CDR2 is YYDKDF (reference sequence). The CDR3 spans 13 residues. V was cut by 1 base and J by 2 bases, with 4 bases left in between. CDR3 amino acids: CATSRGITDTQYF. In DNA form, the CDR3 reads TGTGCCACCAGCAGAGGGATCACAGATACGCAGTATTTT. The whole variable domain, filled in from reference TRBV15 and TRBJ2-3, reads DAMVIQNPRYQVTQFGKPVTLSCSQTLNHNVMYWYQQKSSQAPKLLFHYYDKDFNNEADTPDNFQSRRPNTSFCFLDIRSPGLGDTAMYLCATSRGITDTQYFGPGTRLTVL.

The chain employs TRBV28 and TRBJ1-1; D is uncertain. Germline CDR1 MDHEN, CDR2 SYDVKM. V shed 3 bases and J shed 6 bases, with 11 bases lying between them. CDR3 length equals 13 residues. DNA for the CDR3: TGTGCCAGCAGTTTTGTCGGCAGACCTGAAGCTTTCTTT. This codes for CASSFVGRPEAFF.

The chain has TRBV4-1 and TRBJ1-5; maybe TRBD1 (6 bases). The CDR3 has 14 amino acids. V gave up 1 base and J gave up 7 bases, with 11 bases separating them. CDR1 and CDR2 (germline): MGHRA, YSYEKL. CDR3 in DNA: TGCGCCAGCAGCCAAGGAGAGGGGGACCAGCCCCAGCATTTT. As protein: CASSQGEGDQPQHF.

Relative to its sample, this clone is medium-sized. The chain links TRBV25-1 to TRBJ1-4; no clear D. Deletions cut 1 base from V and 2 bases from J, with 14 bases between. Germline CDR1 is MGHDK and CDR2 is SYGVNS. The CDR3 has 17 amino acids. The CDR3 region is CASSEWSAVGTNEKLFF. The CDR3 nucleotides read TGTGCCAGCAGTGAATGGAGCGCGGTAGGCACTAATGAAAAACTGTTTTTT.

This chain uses TRBV9 with TRBJ2-1, with D tentatively TRBD2 (6 bases). The CDR3 length is 15 residues. V dropped 3 bases and J dropped 4 bases, with 14 bases sitting between them. Germline V gene sequence: CDR1 SGDLS, CDR2 YYNGEE. CDR3 region: CASSASGTGYNEQFF. CDR3 bases: TGTGCCAGCAGCGCATCCGGGACTGGGTACAATGAGCAGTTCTTC. The full variable domain, with the rest looked up from reference TRBV9 and TRBJ2-1, is DSGVTQTPKHLITATGQRVTLRCSPRSGDLSVYWYQQSLDQGLQFLIQYYNGEERAKGNILERFSAQQFPDLHSELNLSSLELGDSALYFCASSASGTGYNEQFFGPGTRLTVL.

The rearrangement uses TRBV27 and TRBJ2-1; possible D gene TRBD1, 6 bases. The CDR3 runs 12 residues. V lost 4 bases to trimming and J lost 7 bases, with 8 bases between them. Germline CDR1 MNHEY, CDR2 SMNVEV (reference sequence). Here the CDR3 reads CASSYGTNEQFF. The CDR3 DNA is TGTGCCAGCAGTTACGGGACAAATGAGCAGTTCTTC.

The chain couples TRBV9 to TRBJ1-2, with 10 positions matching TRBD1. Trimming at V came to 2 bases and at J to 8 bases, leaving 6 bases not matched to a gene. Per the germline V gene, CDR1 is SGDLS and CDR2 is YYNGEE. The CDR3 has 14 amino acids. CDR3 loop: CASSVGTGARGYTF. CDR3 sequence (DNA): TGTGCCAGCAGCGTGGGGACAGGGGCTAGAGGCTACACCTTC.

V and J are TRBV30 and TRBJ1-2; D remains ambiguous. This CDR3 is built from 14 residues. The germline V gene has CDR1 GTSNPN and CDR2 SVGIG (reference sequence). Trimming took off 1 base at V and 4 bases at J, with 13 bases between the two ends. The CDR3 protein is CAWSALSGLYGYTF. CDR3 coding DNA: TGTGCCTGGAGTGCCCTCTCAGGACTCTATGGCTACACCTTC.

This chain connects TRBV4-1 to TRBJ1-5; no reliable D call. The CDR3 is 15 residues long. V lost 0 bases to trimming and J lost 2 bases, with 8 bases between them. Germline lookup yields CDR1 MGHRA and CDR2 YSYEKL. CDR3 amino acids: CASSQEPKGNQPQHF. The CDR3 DNA reads TGCGCCAGCAGCCAAGAACCGAAGGGCAATCAGCCCCAGCATTTT.

The V call is TRBV4-1, the J call TRBJ1-2; TRBD1 matches 7 bases. CDR1 and CDR2 (germline): MGHRA, YSYEKL. The length of the CDR3 is 15 residues. The trim removed 4 bases at V and 3 bases at J, leaving 8 bases unmatched. The CDR3 DNA follows: TGCGCCAGCAGCCGGAATGACAGGGAATACTATGGCTACACCTTC. Translation: CASSRNDREYYGYTF.

V gene TRBV27 combines with J gene TRBJ1-1, with a tentative D call TRBD1 (5 bases). This CDR3 is 16 amino acids long. The germline V gene encodes CDR1 MNHEY and CDR2 SMNVEV (reference sequence). V shed 1 base and J shed 1 base, with 13 bases lying between them. The DNA for the CDR3 is TGTGCCAGCAGTTTATGGGTCGGGACCCCGAACACTGAAGCTTTCTTT. Residues: CASSLWVGTPNTEAFF.

The chain is built from TRBV9 and TRBJ2-5; TRBD1 agrees at 9 bases. This CDR3 comprises 15 residues. From germline, CDR1 is SGDLS and CDR2 YYNGEE. V was pared by 2 bases and J by 5 bases, with 7 bases of the junction left unmatched. The CDR3 sequence: CASSVGTGRLETQYF. The CDR3 coding sequence is TGTGCCAGCAGCGTTGGGACAGGGCGCCTGGAGACCCAGTACTTC.

The V gene is TRBV7-2, the J gene TRBJ2-1; 13 bases are a match to TRBD2. The CDR3 has 18 residues. After removal of 2 bases from V and 2 bases from J, the junction contained 6 bases not matched to a gene. Germline CDR1 and CDR2: SGHTA and FQGNSA. In DNA, the CDR3 is TGTGCCAGCAGCTTAACCCGCGGACTAGCGGGGGCCTACAATGAGCAGTTCTTC. Its translation: CASSLTRGLAGAYNEQFF. Variable domain in full (rest from reference TRBV7-2 and TRBJ2-1): GAGVSQSPSNKVTEKGKDVELRCDPISGHTALYWYRQSLGQGLEFLIYFQGNSAPDKSGLPSDRFSAERTGGSVSTLTIQRTQQEDSAVYLCASSLTRGLAGAYNEQFFGPGTRLTVL.